A single sample gave rise to the 9 T cell receptor beta chains below, sequenced in a study of cytomegalovirus exposure and HLA in healthy donors. Both 60 Vbeta primers and 13 Jbeta primers went into the PCR. Measured with immunoSEQ multiplex PCR; TCRdb has only the in-frame clones, and not every one. This repertoire includes about 200,000 clones. Source material: PBMCs. The receptor source for this set is a woman younger than 45 in good health and CMV-seropositive.

The rearrangement joins TRBV5-1 to TRBJ2-3, with 9 bases identical to TRBD1. The germline CDR1 and CDR2 sequences are SGHRS and YFSETQ. After removal of 4 bases from V and 9 bases from J, the junction contained 9 bases not matched to a gene. The CDR3 contains 14 residues. CDR3 protein: CASSAGQGGGTQYF. The CDR3 coding sequence is TGCGCCAGCAGCGCGGGACAGGGAGGGGGGACGCAGTATTTT.

The chain employs TRBV6-5 and TRBJ1-1; 9 bases map to TRBD1. The CDR3 runs to 14 residues. From germline, CDR1 is MNHEY and CDR2 SVGAGI. Trimming removed 6 bases from V and 5 bases from J; junction bases left unmatched: 7. The CDR3 nucleotides are TGTGCCAGCAGAGCCCGGGACAGGGTTACTGAAGCTTTCTTT. It is translated as CASRARDRVTEAFF.

This chain connects TRBV2 to TRBJ2-5; possibly TRBD1 for D (6 bases). This CDR3 comprises 15 residues. Germline V gene sequence: CDR1 SNHLY, CDR2 FYNNEI. V was clipped by 3 bases and J by 2 bases, with 13 bases between them. DNA for the CDR3: TGTGCCAGCAGTGAGAGCAGGGGTCTTCAAGAGACCCAGTACTTC. Its protein is CASSESRGLQETQYF.

This rearrangement joins TRBV5-8 to TRBJ1-2; 8 bases align to TRBD1. V shed 1 base, J shed 7 bases, and the junction held 12 bases outside the gene matches. From germline, CDR1 is SGHTS and CDR2 YDEGEE. The CDR3 consists of 16 residues. CDR3 nucleotides: TGTGCCAGCAGCTTGCAACCCAGTCAGGGGGCGAGTGGCTACACCTTC. Its protein is CASSLQPSQGASGYTF.

The rearrangement uses TRBV14 and TRBJ2-7, with a weak D call TRBD2 (6 bases). Germline V gene lookup returns CDR1 SGHDN and CDR2 FVKESK. Between the trimmed V and J ends, which lost 1 base and 6 bases, there was a span of 13 bases. There are 14 residues in the CDR3. The CDR3 DNA is TGTGCCAGCAGCCAAGCCGACCAGGGAGGCGAGCAGTACTTC. Its protein product is CASSQADQGGEQYF.

This rearrangement joins TRBV4-1 to TRBJ1-1; tentatively, D is TRBD1 (6 bases). The CDR3 consists of 15 residues. Germline V gives CDR1 MGHRA, CDR2 YSYEKL. Trimming left V 1 base short and J 1 base short, with 10 bases between. CDR3 nucleotides: TGCGCCAGCAGCCAAGGTTGGACAGCGAACACTGAAGCTTTCTTT. It encodes CASSQGWTANTEAFF.

The chain has TRBV12-5 and TRBJ1-1; D is perhaps TRBD1 (5 bases). Per germline, CDR1 LGHNT and CDR2 FRNRAP. Trimming took off 3 bases at V and 3 bases at J, with 11 bases between the two ends. The CDR3 is 14 residues long. DNA for the CDR3: TGTGCTAGTGGTTTCGACAGCGACGACACTGAAGCTTTCTTT. Amino acids: CASGFDSDDTEAFF.

The chain is built from TRBV30 and TRBJ2-3, with 8 positions matching TRBD2. CDR3 length: 13 amino acids. V lost 0 bases to trimming and J lost 15 bases; unmatched junction nucleotides: 11. CDR1 is GTSNPN, CDR2 SVGIG, per germline (reference sequence). This CDR3 reads CAWSVFGTSLLYF. The CDR3 nucleotides are TGTGCCTGGAGTGTATTCGGGACTAGTTTATTATATTTT.

V usage is TRBV7-9 and J usage is TRBJ2-5, with TRBD2 as a possible D gene (7 bases). The V end lost 7 bases, the J end lost 4 bases, and 22 bases lay between the germline ends. The CDR3 extends over 16 amino acids. CDR1 is SEHNR, CDR2 FQNEAQ, per germline (reference sequence). CDR3 in amino acids: CASNPGGGGGGETQYF. The CDR3, as DNA: TGTGCCAGCAACCCCGGTGGGGGCGGGGGAGGAGAGACCCAGTACTTC.